This note documents a single TCR beta chain sequence. This clone was detected only once. No cognate antigen has been identified for it. No much larger clone exists at a distance of one base, and base qualities are not known. The data stem from a study of blood T cell repertoires in COVID-19 (dated by TCRdb to 2018 to 2021). With regard to the full study: Collaborator samples came from the United States, Italy and Spain and covered acute and convalescent phases of COVID-19. The prospective study material was composed of cDNA or gDNA derived from T cells, B-cell-depleted T cells, or PBMCs. The dataset comprised deeply sampled blood TCRbeta repertoires from subjects exposed to, actively infected with, or recovered from COVID-19. The repertoires were released in a freely available public database intended as a resource for research on the immune response to SARS-CoV-2. Samples were obtained from the ongoing ImmuneRACE study (first 160 participants) and from some 1,300 subjects provided by 6 global collaborators. The sample metadata nearly always contained a de-identified subject ID, COVID-19 status, age in years and sex. Where available, HLA class I and class II types were taken from metadata supplied by the sample provider and were not determined by assay-based typing. Points the paper makes about the study in general: The amount of clinical and demographic metadata varied by source and participant and was provided uncurated.

A second Seattle source provided samples from volunteer blood donors who had recovered from COVID-19. Whole blood was collected in K2EDTA tubes by collaborating institutions according to the institutions' own protocols. For TCRbeta analysis, collaborators shipped samples as frozen whole blood, isolated PBMCs, or DNA extracted from either of those sample types. TCRbeta CDR3 regions were amplified from genomic DNA using the immunoSEQ Assay, a bias-controlled multiplex PCR. The original methods were these. The number of nucleated cells in each sample was estimated by amplification of reference gene primers within the assay. Sequence reads were collapsed and filtered to measure the absolute abundance of every unique TCRbeta CDR3 rearrangement. For each sample, productive Simpson clonality was calculated as the square root of Simpson's diversity index across productive rearrangements. Sourced from immuneACCESS, this table was stored by TCRdb with only in-frame sequences that have V and J called. A share of the clones is absent; for the studies checked, an unresolved V gene accounts for under half, and the remainder has no known explanation. D and trimming were read from the DNA, whereas the V and J calls and clone size are those reported in that table. The sample table holds approximately 220,000 clones, of which about 86% were seen once. The top ten hold 5.5% to 8% of the sample.

From the cysteine through the phenylalanine, the CDR3 covers 15 amino acids. Of the read, only the CDR3 DNA is kept; its 45 bases are in frame from base 1. V is cut by 0 bases and J by 6 bases, and the space between the germline ends is 11 bases. The germline V gene (reference sequence) specifies LNHDA as CDR1 and SQIVND as CDR2. This chain joins TRBV19 to TRBJ2-2; TRBD1 is perhaps the D gene, given 6 matching bases. The source is a man in his fifties or sixties who had recovered from COVID-19. Sequencing input: peripheral blood. The nucleotide sequence is TGTGCCAGTAGTATAGATACAGGGCACCCCGGGGAGCTGTTTTTT. Its translation is CASSIDTGHPGELFF.